Following are 27 T cell receptor beta chains from one sample sequenced in a study of CXCR3-negative and CXCR3-positive naive CD8 T cells. Study-wide results and caveats: More hydrophobic TRB CDR3s were found in CXCR3-positive naive cells than in CXCR3-negative naive cells.

These receptors lack a known antigen. With UMI labels, 5' RACE was used to prepare the TRB cDNA libraries. TCRdb re-analyzed the 5' RACE reads; it lists each CDR3 protein once, without DNA. Its table lists approximately 100,000 distinct CDR3 sequences. Sequencing input: naive CXCR3+ CD8+ T cells from blood. Subset reported: CD45RO-CCR7+CD27+CD95- naive CD8+ T cells expressing CXCR3 (TNR3+). These receptors all come from a human donor in good health. Some clones in this sample may be carry-over from other donors' samples.

The CDR3 loop reads CASSQPAGTGGIEQYF. The chain links TRBV4-2 to TRBJ2-7; as DNA is missing, the TRBD1 call by TCRdb cannot be tested. The CDR3 extends over 16 amino acids. Germline V gene lookup returns CDR1 LGHNA and CDR2 YNFKEQ.

The gene calls are TRBV20-1 and TRBJ2-1. Looked up from germline, CDR1 is DFQATT and CDR2 is SNEGSKA (reference sequence). The CDR3 has 13 amino acids. The chain's CDR3 is CSARDPLYNEQFF.

This sequence joins TRBV27 and TRBJ2-7; no DNA is available, so the TRBD2 call from TCRdb remains unchecked. The germline V gene has CDR1 MNHEY and CDR2 SMNVEV (reference sequence). This CDR3 contains 12 residues. CDR3 in amino acids: CASSAGSYEQYF.

The CDR3 is CASSLSGEKKLFF. J is TRBJ1-4 and V is TRBV7-9; TCRdb indicates TRBD1, and absent DNA this call remains unverified. The CDR3 is made up of 13 amino acids. In germline, CDR1 is SEHNR, CDR2 FQNEAQ (reference sequence).

This chain uses TRBV7-2 with TRBJ2-5. The CDR3 is made up of 14 amino acids. CDR1 and CDR2 (germline): SGHTA, FQGNSA. The CDR3 region is CASSLIPRQETQYF.

This chain joins TRBV27 and TRBJ2-1; the D call of TRBD1 rests on TCRdb alone, since no DNA is present to check it. CDR1 and CDR2 from the germline V gene are MNHEY and SMNVEV (reference sequence). This CDR3 comprises 15 residues. CDR3 protein: CASSSPGQGYNEQFF.

The chain combines TRBV20-1 with TRBJ2-7; TCRdb indicates TRBD1, and absent DNA this call remains unverified. This CDR3 spans 11 amino acids. Germline values: CDR1 DFQATT, CDR2 SNEGSKA (reference sequence). Here the CDR3 reads CSAGTDYEQYF.

The chain recombines TRBV13 with TRBJ2-7. Germline CDR1 and CDR2: PRHDT and FYEKMQ (reference sequence). The CDR3 is 13 amino acids. CDR3 sequence reads: CASSLGLDYEQYF.

This chain joins TRBV27 and TRBJ2-1; lacking DNA, the TRBD1 call made by TCRdb goes unchecked. Per the germline V gene, CDR1 is MNHEY and CDR2 is SMNVEV (reference sequence). This CDR3 region has 14 residues. The CDR3 region is CASSHLLGAAEQFF.

The chain joins TRBV29-1 to TRBJ2-1; TCRdb's D call of TRBD2 is untestable without DNA. In germline, CDR1 is SQVTM, CDR2 ANQGSEA. CDR3 length: 14 residues. The CDR3 is CSVEEIGRATEQFF.

The chain links TRBV7-9 to TRBJ2-1; TCRdb's D call, TRBD2, is unchecked because there is no DNA. CDR3 size: 15 residues. Germline CDR1 is SEHNR and CDR2 is FQNEAQ (reference sequence). CDR3 loop: CASSLTGTSGSLLFF.

V and J are TRBV27 and TRBJ2-3; TCRdb's D call of TRBD1 is untestable without DNA. Germline-derived CDR1 and CDR2 are MNHEY and SMNVEV (reference sequence). The CDR3 covers 15 residues. The CDR3 is CASSPRDRFTDTQYF.

The genes are TRBV2 and TRBJ1-5; lacking DNA, the TRBD1 call made by TCRdb goes unchecked. CDR1 is SNHLY and CDR2 is FYNNEI in the germline V gene. The CDR3 spans 17 residues. The CDR3 protein is CASSGTGGFGSNQPQHF.

The rearrangement uses TRBV7-9 and TRBJ2-1; there is no DNA to check the TCRdb D call of TRBD1. In germline, CDR1 is SEHNR, CDR2 FQNEAQ (reference sequence). The CDR3 covers 14 residues. The CDR3 sequence: CASSETSQGAGLVF.

The V and J genes are TRBV15 and TRBJ1-1; TCRdb outputs TRBD1, but without DNA this stays unchecked. This CDR3 contains 14 residues. The germline V gene has CDR1 LNHNV and CDR2 YYDKDF (reference sequence). CDR3 protein: CATSPRLGSTEAFF.

The chain uses TRBV19 and TRBJ2-2; TCRdb names TRBD1, which stays unverified in the absence of DNA. CDR1 and CDR2 (germline): LNHDA, SQIVND (reference sequence). CDR3 size: 14 residues. CDR3 region: CASSTYRGSGELFF.

The CDR3 is CASSGTSGADTDTQYF. The chain joins TRBV27 to TRBJ2-3; the D gene TCRdb calls, TRBD2, cannot be checked with no DNA. Germline V lookup: CDR1 MNHEY, CDR2 SMNVEV (reference sequence). This CDR3 has 16 residues.

The chain has TRBV13 and TRBJ2-7; TCRdb returns TRBD2, unconfirmable since there is no DNA. The CDR3 runs to 15 residues. CDR1 and CDR2 from the germline V gene are PRHDT and FYEKMQ (reference sequence). CDR3 sequence reads: CASSLTGTSGEEQYF.

The chain recombines TRBV20-1 with TRBJ1-1. Germline-derived CDR1 and CDR2 are DFQATT and SNEGSKA (reference sequence). CDR3 size: 13 residues. The CDR3 here is CSAQPRLNTEAFF.

V is TRBV28 and J is TRBJ2-3; TCRdb's D call, TRBD1, is unchecked because there is no DNA. The CDR3 is 15 amino acids. Germline loops: CDR1 MDHEN, CDR2 SYDVKM. This CDR3 reads CASSLIGQGTDTQYF. The whole variable domain, filled in from reference TRBV28 and TRBJ2-3, reads DVKVTQSSRYLVKRTGEKVFLECVQDMDHENMFWYRQDPGLGLRLIYFSYDVKMKEKGDIPEGYSVSREKKERFSLILESASTNQTSMYLCASSLIGQGTDTQYFGPGTRLTVL.

V is TRBV28 and J is TRBJ2-1; as DNA is missing, the TRBD2 call by TCRdb cannot be tested. This CDR3 has 13 residues. From germline, CDR1 is MDHEN and CDR2 SYDVKM. CDR3 amino acids: CASRRGVNNEQFF.

J is TRBJ2-5 and V is TRBV29-1; with no DNA, the TCRdb D assignment of TRBD2 cannot be verified. From germline, CDR1 is SQVTM and CDR2 ANQGSEA. The CDR3 has 14 residues. The CDR3 here is CSVEEAGPQETQYF.

The chain carries TRBV7-3 and TRBJ2-3; TCRdb's D call of TRBD2 is untestable without DNA. The CDR3 contains 16 residues. Germline loops: CDR1 SGHTA, CDR2 FQGTGA. The CDR3 sequence: CASRRVAGGGPDTQYF.

This chain links TRBV7-6 with TRBJ2-1. CDR1 and CDR2 (germline): SGHVS, FNYEAQ. The CDR3 runs to 14 residues. The CDR3 sequence is CASSLGGSYNEQFF.

The genes are TRBV7-9 and TRBJ1-2; the D gene TCRdb calls, TRBD1, cannot be checked with no DNA. The CDR3 covers 15 residues. CDR1 SEHNR and CDR2 FQNEAQ come from the germline V gene (reference sequence). Here the CDR3 reads CASSLEAGAQGVYTF.

The chain recombines TRBV5-5 with TRBJ2-1. The CDR3 is 12 residues long. Germline V gene lookup returns CDR1 SGHKS and CDR2 YYEKEE (reference sequence). The CDR3 sequence is CASSLSNNEQFF.

This chain uses TRBV12-3 or TRBV12-4 with TRBJ2-1; TCRdb's D call of TRBD1 is untestable without DNA. CDR3 size: 15 residues. The CDR3 reads CASSTYPHYYNEQFF.